The rows below give T cell receptor beta chains drawn from one sample of a study of control samples from healthy donors and cancer patients. The assay was immunoSEQ multiplex PCR, and TCRdb's table has in-frame clones only and misses some. The profile shows 84,000 or so clones, 90% to 95% of them singletons. Specimen: blood. These receptors were collected from a man between 45 and 60 years old in good health. Each CDR3 is given with its conserved first and last residue. The D gene is left open where the match is weak. Some rows mark clone size as missing; the rest say once, few, many or name a class of expanded clone.

TRBJ1-1,NA,TRBV12-5,TRBD1,CASGPRTGTNTEAFF,TGTGCTAGTGGTCCTCGGACAGGGACGAACACTGAAGCTTTCTTT
TRBJ2-1,NA,TRBV24-1,TRBD1,CATSEAGTANEQFF,TGTGCCACCAGTGAAGCCGGGACAGCGAACGAGCAGTTCTTC
TRBJ1-5,NA,TRBV24-1,NA,CASGSTNQPQHF,TGTGCCAGCGGCAGTACCAATCAGCCCCAGCATTTT
TRBJ1-1,NA,TRBV11-2,NA,CASSLFTETEAFF,TGTGCCAGCAGCTTATTTACAGAAACTGAAGCTTTCTTT
TRBJ2-2,once,TRBV19,TRBD1,CASRRDRGTGELFF,TGTGCCAGTAGAAGGGACAGGGGTACCGGGGAGCTGTTTTTT
TRBJ1-5,NA,TRBV6-5,NA,CAEGASNQPQHF,TGTGCAGAGGGAGCAAGCAATCAGCCCCAGCATTTT
TRBJ2-7,once,TRBV27,TRBD1,CASNPGQGNYEQYF,TGTGCCAGCAACCCGGGACAGGGTAACTACGAGCAGTACTTC
TRBJ1-1,NA,TRBV21-1,NA,CASSREDTEAFF,TGTGCCAGCAGCAGAGAGGACACTGAAGCTTTCTTT
TRBJ1-2,once,TRBV4-3,NA,CASSQAGRASDYGYTF,TGCGCCAGCAGCCAAGCGGGACGGGCCTCGGACTATGGCTACACCTTC
TRBJ2-2,NA,TRBV5-8,NA,CASSPGQTDTGELFF,TGTGCCAGCAGCCCCGGACAGACTGACACCGGGGAGCTGTTTTTT
TRBJ1-1,NA,TRBV9,TRBD1,CASNSDRVGEAFF,TGTGCCAGCAACTCCGACAGGGTTGGTGAAGCTTTCTTT
TRBJ1-1,NA,TRBV19,TRBD1,CASSKQGARGAEAFF,TGTGCCAGTAGTAAGCAGGGGGCACGGGGGGCTGAAGCTTTCTTT
TRBJ1-4,NA,TRBV5-4,NA,CASSFRIATNEKLFF,TGTGCCAGCAGCTTCAGGATCGCAACTAATGAAAAACTGTTTTTT
TRBJ1-2,NA,TRBV2,TRBD1,CASSEDRTGYTF,TGTGCCAGCAGCGAGGACAGGACTGGCTACACCTTC
TRBJ1-6,NA,TRBV6-2/TRBV6-3,NA,CASSKSRSYNSPLHF,TGTGCCAGCAGCAAGTCACGCTCCTATAATTCACCCCTCCACTTT
TRBJ1-2,NA,TRBV6-5,TRBD1,CASSRPGQPGYTF,TGTGCCAGCAGCCGACCGGGACAGCCAGGCTACACCTTC
TRBJ1-6,NA,TRBV6-1,NA,CASSELGDNSPLHF,TGTGCCAGCAGTGAATTGGGTGATAATTCACCCCTCCACTTT
TRBJ1-1,NA,TRBV5-4,TRBD1,CASSATDREQAFF,TGTGCCAGCAGCGCCACCGACAGGGAGCAAGCTTTCTTT
TRBJ1-5,NA,TRBV5-6,NA,CASSEQGGAPQHF,TGTGCCAGCAGCGAACAGGGCGGTGCGCCCCAGCATTTT
TRBJ1-2,NA,TRBV24-1,NA,CATSDGYGYTF,TGTGCCACCTCAGACGGGTATGGCTACACCTTC
TRBJ1-1,NA,TRBV27,NA,CASSLSGYTEAFF,TGTGCCAGCAGTTTATCGGGATACACTGAAGCTTTCTTT
TRBJ1-2,NA,TRBV9,NA,CASSAGNGYTF,TGTGCCAGCAGCGCAGGTAATGGCTACACCTTC
TRBJ2-2,NA,TRBV6-2/TRBV6-3,NA,CASSSSDLWNTGELFF,TGTGCCAGCAGTTCCTCGGACCTCTGGAACACCGGGGAGCTGTTTTTT
TRBJ2-2,NA,TRBV6-1,TRBD2,CASSEVRGGAGELFF,TGTGCCAGCAGTGAAGTAAGGGGAGGGGCCGGGGAGCTGTTTTTT
TRBJ2-5,NA,TRBV15,NA,CATSRGGSQETQYF,TGTGCCACCAGCAGAGGTGGGTCACAAGAGACCCAGTACTTC
TRBJ2-7,NA,TRBV2,NA,CASGQGRMNEQYF,TGTGCCAGCGGGCAGGGGCGAATGAACGAGCAGTACTTC
TRBJ2-1,NA,TRBV11-2,NA,CASRALDEQFF,TGTGCCAGCAGAGCGTTGGATGAGCAGTTCTTC
TRBJ2-7,NA,TRBV3-1/TRBV3-2,NA,CASSQEGGAGIF,TGTGCCAGCAGCCAAGAAGGAGGGGCCGGAATTTTC
TRBJ2-4,NA,TRBV5-4,TRBD1,CASSVSGTVNIQYF,TGTGCCAGCAGCGTATCAGGGACAGTCAACATTCAGTACTTC
TRBJ1-6,NA,TRBV6-6,NA,CASRNVAGNSPLHF,TGTGCCAGCAGGAATGTAGCTGGTAATTCACCCCTCCACTTT
TRBJ2-5,NA,TRBV5-1,NA,CASSYRGSLEGETQYF,TGCGCCAGCAGCTACCGGGGTAGCCTTGAGGGAGAGACCCAGTACTTC
TRBJ1-1,NA,TRBV29-1,NA,CSVEEGRTEAFF,TGCAGCGTTGAAGAGGGAAGGACTGAAGCTTTCTTT
TRBJ1-1,NA,TRBV6-5,NA,CASRMGVNTEAFF,TGTGCCAGCAGGATGGGGGTGAACACTGAAGCTTTCTTT
TRBJ1-2,NA,TRBV12-3/TRBV12-4,NA,CASSLGAGGGYTF,TGTGCCAGCAGTTTGGGGGCGGGAGGTGGCTACACCTTC
TRBJ2-1,NA,TRBV20-1,NA,CSASGTVNEQFF,TGCAGTGCTAGTGGAACTGTCAATGAGCAGTTCTTC
TRBJ2-7,NA,TRBV29-1,TRBD2,CSVGRTSGSYEQYF,TGCAGCGTTGGGCGGACTAGCGGCTCCTACGAGCAGTACTTC
TRBJ1-2,NA,TRBV12-3/TRBV12-4,TRBD1,CASSPGTGGGYTF,TGTGCCAGCAGTCCCGGGACAGGGGGAGGCTACACCTTC
TRBJ2-2,NA,TRBV9,TRBD2,CASSVVGTSGGEGRTGELFF,TGTGCCAGCAGCGTAGTCGGGACTAGCGGGGGGGAAGGAAGAACCGGGGAGCTGTTTTTT
TRBJ1-3,NA,TRBV12-3/TRBV12-4,TRBD1,CASGDSRNTIYF,TGTGCCAGTGGGGACAGTCGAAACACCATATATTTT
TRBJ1-1,NA,TRBV10-3,NA,CAISAGGGDTEAFF,TGTGCCATCAGTGCGGGCGGCGGGGACACTGAAGCTTTCTTT
TRBJ2-3,once,TRBV12-5,NA,CASGYYKGSTDTQYF,TGTGCTAGTGGTTATTATAAAGGTAGCACAGATACGCAGTATTTT
TRBJ1-5,few,TRBV9,NA,CASSFGSNQPQHF,TGTGCCAGCAGCTTCGGGTCAAATCAGCCCCAGCATTTT
TRBJ1-2,NA,TRBV30,NA,CAWRPRGPTRGYGYTF,TGTGCCTGGAGACCGAGAGGACCCACCCGAGGCTATGGCTACACCTTC
TRBJ1-2,NA,TRBV3-1/TRBV3-2,TRBD1,CASSLGGRGQIGYTF,TGTGCCAGCAGCCTGGGAGGCAGGGGGCAGATTGGCTACACCTTC
TRBJ1-5,NA,TRBV5-1,NA,CASSLDPREPQHF,TGCGCCAGCAGCCTAGACCCAAGGGAGCCCCAGCATTTT
TRBJ1-1,NA,TRBV6-6,NA,CASSLTGLNGAFF,TGTGCCAGCAGTCTGACAGGTCTTAATGGAGCTTTCTTT
TRBJ1-1,NA,TRBV11-2,NA,CASSFPGAHTEAFF,TGTGCCAGCAGCTTTCCGGGGGCGCATACTGAAGCTTTCTTT
TRBJ1-4,once,TRBV25-1,NA,CASSPGGNTLNEKLFF,TGTGCCAGCAGCCCCGGGGGGAATACCCTCAATGAAAAACTGTTTTTT
TRBJ2-5,NA,TRBV9,NA,CASRPGRQTQETQYF,TGTGCCAGCCGGCCGGGCCGGCAGACCCAAGAGACCCAGTACTTC
TRBJ1-1,NA,TRBV3-1/TRBV3-2,NA,CASSQDRLPNTEAFF,TGTGCCAGCAGCCAAGACAGGCTCCCGAACACTGAAGCTTTCTTT
TRBJ1-1,NA,TRBV6-5,NA,CASSTQGSNTEAFF,TGTGCCAGCAGTACTCAGGGGTCAAACACTGAAGCTTTCTTT
TRBJ1-2,NA,TRBV5-1,NA,CASSLGRGEYGYTF,TGCGCCAGCAGCTTGGGGCGGGGGGAATATGGCTACACCTTC
TRBJ2-1,few,TRBV6-6,NA,CASSYSTRNSYNEQFF,TGTGCCAGCAGTTACTCGACGCGGAACTCCTACAATGAGCAGTTCTTC
TRBJ2-5,NA,TRBV5-1,TRBD2,CASSLVIGTSGVETQYF,TGCGCCAGCAGCTTGGTTATTGGCACTAGCGGGGTAGAGACCCAGTACTTC
TRBJ1-5,NA,TRBV19,TRBD1,CASSPGQGSNQPQHF,TGTGCCAGTAGTCCGGGACAGGGGAGCAATCAGCCCCAGCATTTT